This is a list of T cell receptor beta chains from one sample in a study of T cell repertoires in cytomegalovirus infection. One entry per CDR3 protein results from TCRdb running MiXCR on the reads. The table lists 500,000 or so distinct CDR3 sequences, 15% to 20% of them singletons. The sequencing input was CD8+ T cells from PBMCs. These receptors were taken from a human donor in good health (CMV status not recorded). Some clones in this sample may be carry-over from other donors' samples. Both conserved end residues are part of each CDR3. The order of the fields is D gene, clone size, J gene, V gene, CDR3 DNA, CDR3 protein. The D gene is left open where the match is weak. Clone size is not always given. Where it is, it says once, few, many or a class for expanded clones.

.,few,TRBJ2-3,TRBV4-1,TGCGCCAGCAGCCAAGGAACGGTGGGGCGCGGGGCAGATACGCAGTATTTT,CASSQGTVGRGADTQYF
.,.,TRBJ2-7,TRBV11-2,TGTGCCAGCACCCTCGGTGGGTATTCCTACGAGCAGTACTTC,CASTLGGYSYEQYF
.,many,TRBJ2-3,TRBV19,TGTGCCAGTAGTATTGGGGACCTAGAACTAGATACGCAGTATTTT,CASSIGDLELDTQYF
TRBD2,.,TRBJ2-1,TRBV5-1,TGCGCCAGCAGCTATACTAGCGGGAGGGCCTATGAGCAGTTCTTC,CASSYTSGRAYEQFF
.,.,TRBJ2-7,TRBV7-3,TGTGCCAGCAGCCGGACCCAAACCCCGGGCCCAGAAAGAGACGAGCAGTGCTTC,CASSRTQTPGPERDEQCF
.,many,TRBJ2-1,TRBV5-6,TGTGCCAGCAGCTTGGACCCTCGGATCTACGCCTACAATGAGCAGTTCTTC,CASSLDPRIYAYNEQFF
.,many,TRBJ1-2,TRBV4-1,TGCGCCAGCAGCCAAGATCCGGGAGTGGACGGCTACACCTTC,CASSQDPGVDGYTF
TRBD1,.,TRBJ1-6,TRBV5-6,TGTGCCAGCAGCTGGGACGGTGAGGGGGCGGGTTTTTATAATTCACCCCTCCACTTT,CASSWDGEGAGFYNSPLHF
TRBD1,.,TRBJ1-6,TRBV6-1,TGTGCCAGCAGTGAATATCAGGGGGCGAATTCACCCCTCCACTTT,CASSEYQGANSPLHF
TRBD1,few,TRBJ2-7,TRBV5-6,TGTGCCAGCAGCACCGGGACAGGCTTTCACGAGCAGTACTTC,CASSTGTGFHEQYF
.,few,TRBJ1-3,TRBV2,TGTGCCAGCGAGGGACTTACCATATATTTT,CASEGLTIYF
TRBD2,many,TRBJ2-3,TRBV7-2,TGTGCCAGCAGCTTAGAACTAGCGGGGCTTACAGATACGCAGTATTTT,CASSLELAGLTDTQYF
.,many,TRBJ2-2,TRBV7-3,TGTGCCAGCAGCTCGGGGTTTAACACCGGGGAGCTGTTTTTT,CASSSGFNTGELFF
.,many,TRBJ2-3,TRBV6-1,TGTGCCAGCAGGCTAATAGGTTCCGGCGGCACAGATACGCAGTATTTT,CASRLIGSGGTDTQYF
.,.,TRBJ2-5,TRBV24-1,TGTGCCACCAGTGATACTGAGACCCAGTACTTC,CATSDTETQYF
.,few,TRBJ2-7,TRBV28,TGTGCCAGCACCAATGATTTTGGGACACGTAGGTCCTACGAGCAGTACTTC,CASTNDFGTRRSYEQYF
TRBD1,.,TRBJ2-3,TRBV24-1,TGTGCCACCAGTGATTTAAGGGGGCCTAGCACAGATACGCAGTATTTT,CATSDLRGPSTDTQYF
.,many,TRBJ2-1,TRBV28,TGTGCCAGCACCACGGGGGTCTCCTACAATGAGCAGTTCTTC,CASTTGVSYNEQFF
.,many,TRBJ1-2,TRBV7-9,TGTGCCAGCAGCCCACAGGACCTCTATGGCTACACCTTC,CASSPQDLYGYTF
TRBD1,many,TRBJ1-2,TRBV10-1,TGCGCCAGCAGTGAAACAGGGGTCGGCTACACCTTC,CASSETGVGYTF